These T cell receptor beta chains were read from a single sample in a study of response to subunit inactivated influenza vaccine. TCRdb re-analysed the RT-PCR reads in MiXCR, keeping a single row per CDR3 protein. The profile covers hundreds of thousands of distinct CDR3 sequences, with around 20% appearing a single time and roughly 10% taken by the ten largest. Sequences were derived from PBMCs from blood, sampled roughly 5 days after vaccination. The receptors derive from a man aged 45-65 years who received an inactivated influenza vaccine. The CDR3 runs from the conserved cysteine through the conserved F or W. Fields, in order: V gene, clone size, J gene, D gene, CDR3 DNA, CDR3 protein. The D gene is left open where the match is weak. Some rows have no size entry. The others give once, few or many, or a class for an expanded clone.

>TRBV4-2|few|TRBJ1-1|TRBD1
TGTGCCAGCAGCCAAGTGGGGACAGGGGACACTGAAGCTTTCTTT
CASSQVGTGDTEAFF
>TRBV12-3/TRBV12-4|few|TRBJ1-2|-
TGTGCCAGCAGTTTATCCACAGTTCATGGCTACACCTTC
CASSLSTVHGYTF
>TRBV3-1|-|TRBJ2-6|-
TGTGCCAGCAGCCGAAGATCAGGGTCTGGGGCCAACGTCCTGACTTTC
CASSRRSGSGANVLTF
>TRBV5-1|-|TRBJ2-1|TRBD1
TGCGCCAGCAGCTTGGGACAGGGGGGCTCCTACAATGAGCAGTTCTTC
CASSLGQGGSYNEQFF
>TRBV24-1|many|TRBJ2-1|-
TGTGCCACCAGTGATTTAGGTGGAGGTGAGCAGTTCTTC
CATSDLGGGEQFF
>TRBV7-2|-|TRBJ2-5|TRBD2
TGTGCCAGCAGCTCAAGCGGGAACCAAGAGACCCAGTACTTC
CASSSSGNQETQYF
>TRBV28|-|TRBJ2-6|-
TGTGCCAGCAGTCCGCCCCGTAGCTCTGGGGCCAACGTCCTGACTTTC
CASSPPRSSGANVLTF
>TRBV6-1|-|TRBJ2-7|TRBD1
TGTGCCAGCAGCCTCGCCCGGACAGGGCCCTACGAGCAGTACTTC
CASSLARTGPYEQYF
>TRBV28|few|TRBJ2-3|TRBD2
TGTGCCAGCAGTTTTATATGGGGGAGGGAGACAGATACGCAGTATTTT
CASSFIWGRETDTQYF
>TRBV7-9|few|TRBJ2-2|-
TGTGCCAGCAGTCCCAAAGGGGCCACTACCTTCCCCGGGGAGCTGTTTTTT
CASSPKGATTFPGELFF
>TRBV5-8|once|TRBJ1-4|-
TGTGCCAGCAGCCCTCAAGTAGGGTTTGGGGAAAAACTGTTTTTT
CASSPQVGFGEKLFF
>TRBV27|-|TRBJ2-1|-
TGTGCCAGCAGTTTATGGGCTCAGACAATTTCCTACAATGAGCAGTTCTTC
CASSLWAQTISYNEQFF
>TRBV10-3|few|TRBJ2-7|-
TGTGCCATCAGCGACCCAGGGCGAACCTACGAGCAGTACTTC
CAISDPGRTYEQYF
>TRBV7-2|few|TRBJ1-6|-
TGTGCCAGCAGCTTAGCCCTGCCGGGTGATTCACCCCTCCACTTT
CASSLALPGDSPLHF
>TRBV25-1|-|TRBJ2-3|-
TGTGCCAGCAGTGAACTAGCGTTTAGCACAGATACGCAGTATTTT
CASSELAFSTDTQYF
>TRBV5-1|few|TRBJ2-5|-
TGCGCCAGCAGCACTGGTTTCGAGGGAGAGACCCAGTACTTC
CASSTGFEGETQYF
>TRBV5-1|many|TRBJ1-1|-
TGCGCCAGCAGCGCTACAGGGTTATGGACTGAAGCTTTCTTT
CASSATGLWTEAFF
>TRBV20-1|-|TRBJ1-3|TRBD1
TGCAGTGCTAGAGATGGTCGGGACAGCCGAGGAAACACCATATATTTT
CSARDGRDSRGNTIYF
>TRBV5-1|many|TRBJ2-7|-
TGCGCCAGCAGCGTTTACGAGCAGTACTTC
CASSVYEQYF
>TRBV29-1|-|TRBJ2-5|TRBD1
TGCAGCGTCCGTTTCGGGCAGGGGGCTGGAGAGACCCAGTACTTC
CSVRFGQGAGETQYF
>TRBV3-1|-|TRBJ1-1|-
TGTGCCAGCAGCCCGGACGGGCACACTGAAGCTTTCTTT
CASSPDGHTEAFF
>TRBV4-2|-|TRBJ2-2|-
TGTGCCAGCACTATCGGCGGCAGGGAGAACACCGGGGAGCTGTTTTTT
CASTIGGRENTGELFF
>TRBV6-1|few|TRBJ2-7|TRBD1
TGTGCCAGCAGCCCAAGGGCACAGGGGGCTACCTACGAGCAGTACTTC
CASSPRAQGATYEQYF
>TRBV11-1|-|TRBJ2-7|TRBD1
TGTGCCAGCAGCTTCGAACGGGACAGGGGGGCCCCATCATACGAGCAGTACTTC
CASSFERDRGAPSYEQYF
>TRBV6-5|-|TRBJ2-1|TRBD1
TGTGCCAGCAGTTACCGAGGAGGGACAGGTTACAATGAGCAGTTCTTC
CASSYRGGTGYNEQFF
>TRBV27|-|TRBJ2-7|TRBD2
TGTGCCAGCAGCCCAGGGACTAGCGGGAGTGTATACGAGCAGTACTTC
CASSPGTSGSVYEQYF
>TRBV6-2/TRBV6-3|few|TRBJ2-5|TRBD1
TGTGCCGCTGAGACAGGGGATAAAGAGACCCAGTACTTC
CAAETGDKETQYF
>TRBV20-1|few|TRBJ1-2|-
TGCAGTGCTAGCCTGGGGGCGGTTGGCTACACCTTC
CSASLGAVGYTF
>TRBV10-3|-|TRBJ2-2|TRBD1
TGTGCCATCAGTGAACCCGGGACAGGTTACACCGGGGAGCTGTTTTTT
CAISEPGTGYTGELFF
>TRBV6-6|-|TRBJ2-5|-
TGTGCCAGCAGTTACTCGTGGGGGACCGAGACCCAGTACTTC
CASSYSWGTETQYF
>TRBV4-3|few|TRBJ1-2|TRBD1
TGCGCCAGCAGCCAAGATTGGGGACAGGGCGACTACACCTTC
CASSQDWGQGDYTF
>TRBV3-1|-|TRBJ2-3|-
TGTGCCAGCAGCTACAGGATAGGTACGCAGTATTTT
CASSYRIGTQYF
>TRBV7-3|few|TRBJ1-5|-
TGTGCCAGCAGTCATAGAAGGGCAGGAGATAGCAATCAGCCCCAGCATTTT
CASSHRRAGDSNQPQHF
>TRBV3-1|-|TRBJ2-7|TRBD1
TGTGCCAGCAGCTCCCCTCGGGACAGGGGGGACTACGAGCAGTACTTC
CASSSPRDRGDYEQYF
>TRBV12-3/TRBV12-4|-|TRBJ1-2|-
TGTGCCAGCAGTTTAGCGGAGACAGCGGACTATGGCTACACCTTC
CASSLAETADYGYTF
>TRBV20-1|-|TRBJ2-7|TRBD2
TGCAGTGCTAGAAGGACTAGCGGGAGGGGCGAGCAGTACTTC
CSARRTSGRGEQYF
>TRBV7-8|few|TRBJ2-1|TRBD2
TGTGCCAGCAGCGTAGGTCTGCGGGAGGGCGATTCCTACAATGAGCAGTTCTTC
CASSVGLREGDSYNEQFF
>TRBV4-2|many|TRBJ2-1|-
TGTGCCAGCAGCCATTACAGGGTCGATGAGCAGTTCTTC
CASSHYRVDEQFF
>TRBV7-9|few|TRBJ1-1|-
TGTGCCAGCAGCTTAGCGAATCATGAAGCTTTCTTT
CASSLANHEAFF
>TRBV7-2|few|TRBJ2-3|TRBD2
TGTGCCAGCAGCCCCGTAGCGGGCCTTAGCACAGATACGCAGTATTTT
CASSPVAGLSTDTQYF